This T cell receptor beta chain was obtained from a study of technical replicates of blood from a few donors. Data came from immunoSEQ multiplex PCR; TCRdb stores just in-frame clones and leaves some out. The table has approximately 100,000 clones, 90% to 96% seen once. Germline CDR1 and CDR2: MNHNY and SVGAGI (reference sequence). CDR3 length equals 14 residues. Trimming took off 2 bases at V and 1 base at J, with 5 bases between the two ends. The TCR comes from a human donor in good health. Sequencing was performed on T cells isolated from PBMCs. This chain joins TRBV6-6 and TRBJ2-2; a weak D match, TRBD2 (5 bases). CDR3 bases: TGTGCCAGCAGTTACAGCGGGAACACCGGGGAGCTGTTTTTT. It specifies CASSYSGNTGELFF.